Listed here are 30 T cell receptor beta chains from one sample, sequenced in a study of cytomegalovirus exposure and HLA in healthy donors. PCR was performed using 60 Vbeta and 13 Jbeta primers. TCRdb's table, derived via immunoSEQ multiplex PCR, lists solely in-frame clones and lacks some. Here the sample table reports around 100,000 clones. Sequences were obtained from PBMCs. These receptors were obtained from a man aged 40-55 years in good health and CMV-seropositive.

The CDR3 protein is CASSQAMAGAKNIQYF. The DNA for the CDR3 is TGCGCCAGCAGCCAAGCGATGGCCGGGGCCAAAAACATTCAGTACTTC. V usage is TRBV4-1 and J usage is TRBJ2-4; the D is unclear. Germline lookup yields CDR1 MGHRA and CDR2 YSYEKL. V was clipped by 1 base and J by 1 base, with 11 bases between them. The CDR3 covers 16 residues.

The CDR3 DNA reads as TGCAGCGTTGAACAATCTAATGAAAAACTGTTTTTT. Translating it yields CSVEQSNEKLFF. The chain combines TRBV29-1 with TRBJ1-4; no definite D call. V dropped 2 bases and J dropped 3 bases, with 4 bases sitting between them. The length of the CDR3 is 12 residues. Germline values: CDR1 SQVTM, CDR2 ANQGSEA.

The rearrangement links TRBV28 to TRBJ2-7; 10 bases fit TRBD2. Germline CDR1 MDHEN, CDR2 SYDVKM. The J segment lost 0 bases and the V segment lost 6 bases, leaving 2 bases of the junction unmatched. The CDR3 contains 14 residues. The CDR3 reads CASRWTSGSYEQYF. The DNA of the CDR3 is TGTGCCAGCAGGTGGACTAGCGGCTCCTACGAGCAGTACTTC.

Written as DNA, the CDR3 is TGTGCCAGCAGTTTTCGGGGAGGACTAGCGGAAGCAGATACGCAGTATTTT. This encodes CASSFRGGLAEADTQYF. V and J are TRBV2 and TRBJ2-3; 10 bases are shared with TRBD2. The CDR3 runs to 17 residues. V was pared by 5 bases and J by 4 bases, with 12 bases of the junction left unmatched. CDR1 SNHLY and CDR2 FYNNEI come from the germline V gene.

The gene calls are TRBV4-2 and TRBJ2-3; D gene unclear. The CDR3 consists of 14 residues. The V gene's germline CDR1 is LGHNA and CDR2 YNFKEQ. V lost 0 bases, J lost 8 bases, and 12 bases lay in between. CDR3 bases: TGTGCCAGCAGCCAAGATCGTGGCCAGGCTACGCAGTATTTT. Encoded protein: CASSQDRGQATQYF.

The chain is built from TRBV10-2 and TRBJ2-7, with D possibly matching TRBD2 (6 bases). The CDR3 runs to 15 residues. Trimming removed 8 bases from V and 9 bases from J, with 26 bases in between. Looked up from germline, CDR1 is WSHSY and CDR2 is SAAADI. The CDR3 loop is CASATYETTSSAQYF. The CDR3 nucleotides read TGCGCCAGCGCCACTTATGAAACGACTAGTTCTGCGCAGTACTTC.

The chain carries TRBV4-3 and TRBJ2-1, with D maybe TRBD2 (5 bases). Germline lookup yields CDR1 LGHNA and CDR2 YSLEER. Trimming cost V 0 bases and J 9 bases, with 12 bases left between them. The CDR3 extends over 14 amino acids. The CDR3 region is CASSQEGLASEQFF. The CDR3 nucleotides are TGCGCCAGCAGCCAAGAAGGGCTAGCTTCTGAGCAGTTCTTC.

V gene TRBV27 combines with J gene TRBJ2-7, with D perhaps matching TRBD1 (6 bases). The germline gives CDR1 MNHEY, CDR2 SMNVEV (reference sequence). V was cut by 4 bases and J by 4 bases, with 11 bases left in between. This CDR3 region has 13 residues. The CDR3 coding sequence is TGTGCCAGCAGTTCCCCGGACAGATACGAGCAGTACTTC. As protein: CASSSPDRYEQYF.

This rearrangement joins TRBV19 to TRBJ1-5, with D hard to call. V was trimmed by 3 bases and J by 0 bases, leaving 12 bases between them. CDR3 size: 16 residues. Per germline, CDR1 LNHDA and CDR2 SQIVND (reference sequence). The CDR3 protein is CASSIRADYSNQPQHF. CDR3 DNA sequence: TGTGCCAGTAGTATTCGGGCGGACTATAGCAATCAGCCCCAGCATTTT.

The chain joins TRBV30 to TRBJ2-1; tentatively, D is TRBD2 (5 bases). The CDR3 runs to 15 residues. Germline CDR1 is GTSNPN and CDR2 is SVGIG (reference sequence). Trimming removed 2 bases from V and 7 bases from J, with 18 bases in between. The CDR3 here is CAWSNGGEVSNEQFF. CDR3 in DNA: TGTGCCTGGAGTAACGGAGGTGAAGTCTCTAATGAGCAGTTCTTC.

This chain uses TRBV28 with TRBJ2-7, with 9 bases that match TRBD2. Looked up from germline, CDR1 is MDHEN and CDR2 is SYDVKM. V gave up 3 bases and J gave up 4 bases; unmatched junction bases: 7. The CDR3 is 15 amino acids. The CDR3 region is CASSFSGGGPYEQYF. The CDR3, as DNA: TGTGCCAGCAGTTTTAGCGGGGGTGGGCCTTACGAGCAGTACTTC.

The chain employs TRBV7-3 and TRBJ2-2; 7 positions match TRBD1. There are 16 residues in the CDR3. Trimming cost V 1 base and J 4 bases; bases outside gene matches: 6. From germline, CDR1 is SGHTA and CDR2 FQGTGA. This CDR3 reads CASSLRGGASTGELFF. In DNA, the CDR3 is TGTGCCAGCAGCTTAAGAGGGGGCGCCTCCACCGGGGAGCTGTTTTTT.

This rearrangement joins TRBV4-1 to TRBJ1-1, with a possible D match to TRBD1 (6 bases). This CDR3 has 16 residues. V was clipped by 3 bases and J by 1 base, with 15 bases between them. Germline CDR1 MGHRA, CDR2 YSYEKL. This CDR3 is CASSHNPGHGNTEAFF. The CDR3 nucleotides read TGCGCCAGCAGCCACAATCCGGGACATGGGAACACTGAAGCTTTCTTT.

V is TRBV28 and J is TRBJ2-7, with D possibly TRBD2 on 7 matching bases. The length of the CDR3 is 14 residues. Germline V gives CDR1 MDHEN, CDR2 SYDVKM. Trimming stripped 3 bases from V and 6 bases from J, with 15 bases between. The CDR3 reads CASSLRGRAGEQYF. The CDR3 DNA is TGTGCCAGCAGTTTGAGGGGGAGGGCCGGCGAGCAGTACTTC.

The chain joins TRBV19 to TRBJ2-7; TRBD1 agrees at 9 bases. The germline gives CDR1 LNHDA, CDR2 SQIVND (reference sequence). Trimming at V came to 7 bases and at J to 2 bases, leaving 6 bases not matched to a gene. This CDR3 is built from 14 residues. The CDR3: CASTGRQGAYEQYF. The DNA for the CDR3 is TGTGCCAGTACAGGGAGACAGGGGGCCTACGAGCAGTACTTC.

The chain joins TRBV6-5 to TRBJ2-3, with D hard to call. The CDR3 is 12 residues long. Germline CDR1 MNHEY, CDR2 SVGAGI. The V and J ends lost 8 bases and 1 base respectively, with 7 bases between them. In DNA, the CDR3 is TGTGCCAGCGGGCCTGGCACAGATACGCAGTATTTT. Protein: CASGPGTDTQYF.

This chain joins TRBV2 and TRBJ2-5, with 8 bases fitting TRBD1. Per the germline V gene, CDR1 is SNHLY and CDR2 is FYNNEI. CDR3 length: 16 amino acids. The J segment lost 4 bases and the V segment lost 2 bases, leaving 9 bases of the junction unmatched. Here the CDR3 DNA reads TGTGCCAGCAGTGAACCAGGACAGGGAAAGAGAGAGACCCAGTACTTC. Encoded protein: CASSEPGQGKRETQYF.

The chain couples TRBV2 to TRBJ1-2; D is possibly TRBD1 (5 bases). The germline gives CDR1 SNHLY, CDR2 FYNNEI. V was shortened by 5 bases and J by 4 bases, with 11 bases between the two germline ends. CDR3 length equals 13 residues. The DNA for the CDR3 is TGTGCCAGCAGTCTATCCGACAGCTATGGCTACACCTTC. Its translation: CASSLSDSYGYTF.

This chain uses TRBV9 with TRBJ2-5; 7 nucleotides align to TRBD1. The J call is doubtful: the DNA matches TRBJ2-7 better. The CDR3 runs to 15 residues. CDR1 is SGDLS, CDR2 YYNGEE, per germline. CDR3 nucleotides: TGTGCCAGCAGCCAACAGGGGACGCCGACTTACGAGCAGTACTTC. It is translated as CASSQQGTPTYEQYF.

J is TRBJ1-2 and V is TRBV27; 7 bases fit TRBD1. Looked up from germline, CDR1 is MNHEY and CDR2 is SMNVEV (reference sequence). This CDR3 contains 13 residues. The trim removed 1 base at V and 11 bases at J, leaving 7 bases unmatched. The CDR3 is CASSLWAGTEYTF. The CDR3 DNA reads TGTGCCAGCAGTTTATGGGCCGGGACAGAGTACACCTTC.

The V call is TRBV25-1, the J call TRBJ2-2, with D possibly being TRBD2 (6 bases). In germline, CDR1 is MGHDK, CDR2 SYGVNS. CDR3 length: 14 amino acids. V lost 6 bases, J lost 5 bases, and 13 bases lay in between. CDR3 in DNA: TGTGCCAGCAGACCGCGGGGCCGGACCGGGGAGCTGTTTTTT. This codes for CASRPRGRTGELFF.

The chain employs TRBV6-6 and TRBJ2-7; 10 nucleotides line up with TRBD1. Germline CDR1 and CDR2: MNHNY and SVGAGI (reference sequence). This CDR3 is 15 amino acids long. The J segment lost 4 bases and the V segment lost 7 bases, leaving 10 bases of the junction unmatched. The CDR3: CASMLWDRGRYEQYF. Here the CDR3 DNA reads TGTGCCAGCATGTTGTGGGACAGGGGTAGGTACGAGCAGTACTTC.

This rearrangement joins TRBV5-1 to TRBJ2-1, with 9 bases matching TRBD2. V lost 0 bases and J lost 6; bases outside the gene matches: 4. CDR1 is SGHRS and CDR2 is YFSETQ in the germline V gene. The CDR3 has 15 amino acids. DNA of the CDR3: TGCGCCAGCAGCTTGGTGGCGGGAGGGGGCAATGAGCAGTTCTTC. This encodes CASSLVAGGGNEQFF.

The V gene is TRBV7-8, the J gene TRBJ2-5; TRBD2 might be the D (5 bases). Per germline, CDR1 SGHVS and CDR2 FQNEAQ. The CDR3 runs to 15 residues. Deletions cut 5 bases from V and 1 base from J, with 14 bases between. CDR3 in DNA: TGTGCCAGCAGCCGGAAAGAGGGAATCCAAGAGACCCAGTACTTC. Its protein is CASSRKEGIQETQYF.

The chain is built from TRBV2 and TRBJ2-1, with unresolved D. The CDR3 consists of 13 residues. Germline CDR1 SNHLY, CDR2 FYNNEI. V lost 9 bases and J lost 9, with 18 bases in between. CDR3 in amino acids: CASGVEQTGEQFF. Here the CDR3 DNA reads TGTGCCAGTGGAGTTGAGCAAACGGGTGAGCAGTTCTTC. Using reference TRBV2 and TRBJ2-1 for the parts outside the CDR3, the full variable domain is EPEVTQTPSHQVTQMGQEVILRCVPISNHLYFYWYRQILGQKVEFLVSFYNNEISEKSEIFDDQFSVERPDGSNFTLKIRSTKLEDSAMYFCASGVEQTGEQFFGPGTRLTVL.

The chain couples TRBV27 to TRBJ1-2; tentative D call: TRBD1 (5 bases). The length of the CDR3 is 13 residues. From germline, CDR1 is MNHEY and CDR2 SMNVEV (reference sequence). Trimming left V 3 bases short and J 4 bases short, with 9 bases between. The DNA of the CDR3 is TGTGCCAGCAGTTTGTCAGGGCCCTATGGCTACACCTTC. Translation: CASSLSGPYGYTF.

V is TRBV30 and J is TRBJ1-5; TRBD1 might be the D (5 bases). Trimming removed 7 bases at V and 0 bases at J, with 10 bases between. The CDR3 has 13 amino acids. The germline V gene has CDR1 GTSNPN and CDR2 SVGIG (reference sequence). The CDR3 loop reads CASQTASNQPQHF. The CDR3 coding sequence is TGTGCCTCCCAGACAGCTAGCAATCAGCCCCAGCATTTT.

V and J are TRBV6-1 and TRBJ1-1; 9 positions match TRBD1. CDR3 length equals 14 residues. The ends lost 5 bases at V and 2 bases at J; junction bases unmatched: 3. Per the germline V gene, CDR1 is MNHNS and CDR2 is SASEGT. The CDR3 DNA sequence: TGTGCCAGCAGTCAGGGACAGGGAAACACTGAAGCTTTCTTT. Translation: CASSQGQGNTEAFF.

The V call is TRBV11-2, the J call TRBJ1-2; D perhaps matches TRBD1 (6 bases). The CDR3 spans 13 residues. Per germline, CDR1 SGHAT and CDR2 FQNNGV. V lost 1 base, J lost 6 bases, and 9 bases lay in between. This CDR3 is CASSLAGVDGYTF. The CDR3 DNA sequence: TGTGCCAGCAGCTTAGCAGGGGTTGATGGCTACACCTTC.

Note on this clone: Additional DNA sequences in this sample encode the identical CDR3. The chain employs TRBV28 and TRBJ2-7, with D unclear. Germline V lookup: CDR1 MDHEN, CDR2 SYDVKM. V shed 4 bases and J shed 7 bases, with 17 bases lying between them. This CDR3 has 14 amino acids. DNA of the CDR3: TGTGCCAGCAGTTCCGAGCTAGTCTTGGTAGAGCAGTACTTC. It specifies CASSSELVLVEQYF. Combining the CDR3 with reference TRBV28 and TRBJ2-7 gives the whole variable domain DVKVTQSSRYLVKRTGEKVFLECVQDMDHENMFWYRQDPGLGLRLIYFSYDVKMKEKGDIPEGYSVSREKKERFSLILESASTNQTSMYLCASSSELVLVEQYFGPGTRLTVT.